Listed here are 18 T cell receptor beta chains from one sample, sequenced in a study of blood T cell repertoires in COVID-19. Data came from immunoSEQ multiplex PCR; TCRdb stores just in-frame clones and leaves some out. Of 200,000 to 250,000 clones detected, over 80% appear once; the ten largest clones hold 5.5% to 7.5%. Sequencing was done on a sample of PBMCs or T cells enriched from blood (not recorded which). The receptors here all came from a woman in her thirties or forties who had recovered from COVID-19.

The chain recombines TRBV19 with TRBJ2-2; no clear D gene. Germline assignment: CDR1 LNHDA and CDR2 SQIVND (reference sequence). The V gene lost 3 bases and the J gene lost 1 base, with 3 bases spanning the gap. This CDR3 spans 13 amino acids. Written as DNA, the CDR3 is TGTGCCAGTAGTATGAGGAACACCGGGGAGCTGTTTTTT. Translation gives CASSMRNTGELFF.

The rearrangement links TRBV4-2 to TRBJ1-5, with no clear D. Germline CDR1 and CDR2: LGHNA and YNFKEQ. The V end was cut by 3 bases, the J end by 5 bases, with 17 bases between. The CDR3 is 16 residues long. In DNA, the CDR3 is TGTGCCAGCAGCCAGGTACTCCTTAGTCCGGATCAGCCCCAGCATTTT. It specifies CASSQVLLSPDQPQHF.

The chain recombines TRBV27 with TRBJ2-1; 9 bases agree with TRBD2. The CDR3 spans 17 residues. With V trimmed by 6 bases and J by 2 bases, 11 bases remained unmatched. Germline values: CDR1 MNHEY, CDR2 SMNVEV (reference sequence). In nucleotides, the CDR3 is TGTGCCAGCAGGCACGCCCCTAGCGGGGCGACCTACAATGAGCAGTTCTTC. This sequence encodes CASRHAPSGATYNEQFF.

This rearrangement joins TRBV2 to TRBJ1-1; possible D gene TRBD1, 5 bases. The germline gives CDR1 SNHLY, CDR2 FYNNEI. Trimming took off 7 bases at V and 4 bases at J, with 13 bases between the two ends. The CDR3 has 13 amino acids. The CDR3 protein is CASTVQEPTEAFF. CDR3 bases: TGTGCCAGCACCGTACAGGAGCCCACTGAAGCTTTCTTT.

The rearrangement links TRBV30 to TRBJ2-2, with TRBD1 matching over 8 bases. Germline CDR1 is GTSNPN and CDR2 is SVGIG (reference sequence). Trimming cost V 8 bases and J 7 bases; bases outside gene matches: 12. The CDR3 has 14 amino acids. The CDR3 here is CAGGLRGPGGELFF. The CDR3 DNA follows: TGTGCCGGGGGACTCAGGGGGCCGGGCGGGGAGCTGTTTTTT.

This sequence joins TRBV7-3 and TRBJ2-3; 11 bases are a match to TRBD1. Germline V gene lookup returns CDR1 SGHTA and CDR2 FQGTGA. V dropped 2 bases and J dropped 2; count of bases not matched to a gene: 0. This CDR3 comprises 15 residues. In DNA, the CDR3 is TGTGCCAGCAGCTTAGGACAGGGGGCCACAGATACGCAGTATTTT. It yields the protein CASSLGQGATDTQYF.

V is TRBV5-3 and J is TRBJ2-7, with TRBD1 matching over 8 bases. TRBV5-3 is flagged as an ORF with uncertain function. The CDR3 loop spans 15 amino acids. Trimming took 4 bases from V and 2 from J; bases not matched to a gene: 8. The CDR3 region has the DNA TGTGCCAGAAGCAAGTACGGGGACAGGACCTACGAGCAGTACTTC. Its protein product is CARSKYGDRTYEQYF.

This chain uses TRBV11-2 with TRBJ2-3; 9 positions agree with TRBD2. Losses at the gene ends were 1 base for V and 5 bases for J; bases not matched to a gene: 13. This CDR3 contains 18 residues. CDR1 is SGHAT and CDR2 is FQNNGV in the germline V gene. The CDR3 protein is CASSLGLAGLALGDTQYF. CDR3 in DNA: TGTGCCAGCAGCTTAGGGCTAGCGGGATTGGCTTTGGGAGATACGCAGTATTTT.

The chain employs TRBV5-1 and TRBJ1-1; D is unclear. Germline V gene data show CDR1 as SGHRS and CDR2 as YFSETQ. This CDR3 contains 13 residues. Trimming shortened V by 4 bases and J by 4 bases, and 11 bases separated the two germline ends. In DNA form, the CDR3 reads TGCGCCAGCAGCGTAAACCGGGGCACTGAAGCTTTCTTT. Protein product: CASSVNRGTEAFF.

The chain couples TRBV2 to TRBJ1-6, with 8 bases lining up with TRBD1. CDR1 and CDR2 from the germline V gene are SNHLY and FYNNEI. The CDR3 runs 15 residues. Trimming cost V 4 bases and J 6 bases; bases outside gene matches: 5. This CDR3 reads CASSGTGWGNSPLHF. The CDR3 DNA reads TGTGCCAGCAGTGGGACAGGGTGGGGTAATTCACCCCTCCACTTT.

This rearrangement joins TRBV6-5 to TRBJ2-3; TRBD1 aligns across 7 bases. CDR1 and CDR2 (germline): MNHEY, SVGAGI. V was pared by 2 bases and J by 3 bases, with 5 bases of the junction left unmatched. The CDR3 contains 15 residues. The CDR3 protein is CASSYRQGKTDTQYF. The CDR3 bases are TGTGCCAGCAGTTACCGACAGGGAAAGACAGATACGCAGTATTTT.

The V gene is TRBV5-4, the J gene TRBJ1-6; D may be TRBD1 (5 bases). This CDR3 spans 15 amino acids. The V gene lost 4 bases and the J gene lost 8 bases, with 16 bases spanning the gap. CDR1 is SGHNT and CDR2 is YYREEE in the germline V gene (reference sequence). The CDR3 sequence is CASSGGTPGDSPLHF. In DNA, the CDR3 is TGTGCCAGCAGCGGGGGGACGCCGGGGGATTCACCCCTCCACTTT. Variable domain in full (rest from reference TRBV5-4 and TRBJ1-6): ETGVTQSPTHLIKTRGQQVTLRCSSQSGHNTVSWYQQALGQGPQFIFQYYREEENGRGNFPPRFSGLQFPNYSSELNVNALELDDSALYLCASSGGTPGDSPLHFGNGTRLTVT.

The rearrangement joins TRBV5-1 to TRBJ2-5, with 12 bases aligning to TRBD2. With 0 bases clipped from V and 5 bases from J, the junction kept 5 bases outside the gene matches. CDR1 is SGHRS and CDR2 is YFSETQ in the germline V gene. The CDR3 consists of 16 residues. Here the CDR3 reads CASSLDTTSGRETQYF. DNA for the CDR3: TGCGCCAGCAGCTTGGATACAACTAGCGGGAGGGAGACCCAGTACTTC.

The chain uses TRBV6-5 and TRBJ1-6, with D unresolved. Trimming took off 11 bases at V and 8 bases at J, with 16 bases between the two ends. The CDR3 contains 13 residues. CDR1 MNHEY and CDR2 SVGAGI come from the germline V gene. CDR3 in amino acids: CAVGKMEDSPLHF. The CDR3 DNA is TGTGCCGTGGGAAAGATGGAGGATTCACCCCTCCACTTT.

This clone appeared a few times. V usage is TRBV29-1 and J usage is TRBJ2-2; TRBD2 agrees at 8 bases. The CDR3 extends over 13 amino acids. Trimming at V came to 4 bases and at J to 3 bases, leaving 1 base not matched to a gene. Germline V gene data show CDR1 as SQVTM and CDR2 as ANQGSEA. The CDR3 bases are TGCAGCGTTGGACTAGCGTACACCGGGGAGCTGTTTTTT. Protein product: CSVGLAYTGELFF.

The chain combines TRBV7-2 with TRBJ2-3; 11 nucleotides match TRBD2. The CDR3 is made up of 15 amino acids. Germline lookup yields CDR1 SGHTA and CDR2 FQGNSA. Trimming cost V 5 bases and J 2 bases; bases outside gene matches: 3. In DNA, the CDR3 is TGTGCCAGCAGCCCGACTAGCGGGGTCACAGATACGCAGTATTTT. Translated: CASSPTSGVTDTQYF.

The chain employs TRBV5-1 and TRBJ2-1; no definite D call. Germline V gene lookup returns CDR1 SGHRS and CDR2 YFSETQ. There are 15 residues in the CDR3. The V end lost 0 bases, the J end lost 0 bases, and 7 bases lay between the germline ends. The CDR3 nucleotides read TGCGCCAGCAGCTTGGACGTGAGCTCCTACAATGAGCAGTTCTTC. This encodes CASSLDVSSYNEQFF. Full variable domain (missing parts from reference TRBV5-1 and TRBJ2-1): KAGVTQTPRYLIKTRGQQVTLSCSPISGHRSVSWYQQTPGQGLQFLFEYFSETQRNKGNFPGRFSGRQFSNSRSEMNVSTLELGDSALYLCASSLDVSSYNEQFFGPGTRLTVL.

The chain has TRBV7-8 and TRBJ2-1; tentative D call: TRBD1 (6 bases). The CDR3 has 14 residues. The V and J ends lost 1 base and 3 bases respectively, with 7 bases between them. Per the germline V gene, CDR1 is SGHVS and CDR2 is FQNEAQ. DNA of the CDR3: TGTGCCAGCAGCTTAGGGGACATCTACAATGAGCAGTTCTTC. Its protein product is CASSLGDIYNEQFF.